The rows below give T cell receptor beta chains drawn from one sample of a study of early T cells in non-severe SARS-CoV-2 infection. TCRdb used MiXCR to reprocess the 5' RACE reads, holding one entry per CDR3 protein. Among tens of thousands of distinct CDR3 sequences listed, approximately 5.6% were seen once. Sequenced sample: whole blood. Receptor source: an adult who was a healthcare worker with PCR-confirmed SARS-CoV-2 infection or an uninfected control (not recorded which). Both conserved end residues are part of each CDR3. The order of the fields is V gene, J gene, D gene, clone size, CDR3 protein, CDR3 DNA. The D gene is left open where the match is weak. Rows may omit the clone size; those that give it use once, few, many or a size class.

>TRBV28|TRBJ2-3|NA|NA
CASGKPTTDTQYF
TGTGCCAGCGGAAAGCCTACGACAGATACGCAGTATTTT
>TRBV11-2|TRBJ2-1|NA|medium-sized
CASSLGYEQFF
TGTGCCAGCAGCTTAGGGTATGAGCAGTTCTTC
>TRBV20-1|TRBJ1-6|NA|many
CSARRQRLKNSPLHF
TGCAGTGCTAGGAGGCAGCGCTTGAAGAATTCACCCCTCCACTTT
>TRBV18|TRBJ1-5|TRBD1|many
CASSTGEGQPQHF
TGTGCCAGCTCGACAGGGGAGGGTCAGCCCCAGCATTTT
>TRBV11-2|TRBJ2-7|TRBD2|NA
CASSARTSTHEQYF
TGTGCCAGCAGCGCCCGGACTAGCACCCACGAGCAGTACTTC
>TRBV11-2|TRBJ2-4|NA|NA
CASSLESGLAIQYF
TGTGCCAGCAGCTTAGAAAGCGGGCTTGCCATTCAGTACTTC
>TRBV7-2|TRBJ1-2|NA|many
CASSLNRKNYGYTF
TGTGCCAGCAGCTTAAACAGGAAGAACTATGGCTACACCTTC
>TRBV29-1|TRBJ2-1|NA|many
CSGLRVQQFF
TGCAGCGGACTACGGGTTCAGCAGTTCTTC
>TRBV6-2/TRBV6-3|TRBJ2-7|NA|NA
CASSYWTTYEQYF
TGTGCCAGCAGTTACTGGACCACCTACGAGCAGTACTTC
>TRBV6-1|TRBJ1-1|NA|NA
CAGGISENTEAFF
TGTGCCGGAGGGATTAGTGAGAACACTGAAGCTTTCTTT
>TRBV6-5|TRBJ2-3|NA|many
CASGGAQDTQYF
TGTGCCAGTGGGGGGGCCCAAGATACGCAGTATTTT
>TRBV10-3|TRBJ2-3|TRBD2|many
CAISESGTSGSTTDTQYF
TGTGCCATCAGTGAGTCAGGGACTAGCGGGAGCACTACAGATACGCAGTATTTT
>TRBV11-2|TRBJ2-3|TRBD1|many
CASSSGQGPDTQYF
TGTGCCAGCAGCTCCGGACAGGGCCCAGATACGCAGTATTTT
>TRBV7-2|TRBJ1-1|NA|many
CASSPIGGRNTEAFF
TGTGCCAGCAGCCCTATCGGGGGAAGGAACACTGAAGCTTTCTTT
>TRBV18|TRBJ2-3|TRBD1|NA
CASSPWAGGPDTQYF
TGTGCCAGCTCACCATGGGCAGGGGGCCCAGATACGCAGTATTTT
>TRBV29-1|TRBJ2-5|NA|many
CSVLGTPQETQYF
TGCAGCGTCCTCGGGACACCCCAAGAGACCCAGTACTTC
>TRBV28|TRBJ1-2|TRBD1|many
CASRISGTANYGYTF
TGTGCCAGCCGAATTTCCGGGACAGCCAACTATGGCTACACCTTC
>TRBV4-3|TRBJ2-2|NA|NA
CASSHGRGGPGELFF
TGCGCCAGCAGCCATGGACGGGGCGGGCCCGGGGAGCTGTTTTTT
>TRBV7-2|TRBJ2-1|TRBD2|few
CASSLVGGRPNEQFF
TGTGCCAGCAGCTTAGTGGGCGGGAGGCCCAATGAGCAGTTCTTC
>TRBV11-2|TRBJ2-7|TRBD1|NA
CASSLGQGGTAEQYF
TGTGCCAGCAGCTTAGGACAGGGGGGTACCGCCGAGCAGTACTTC
>TRBV7-6|TRBJ2-7|TRBD1|NA
CASSLGRTGSTTYEQYF
TGTGCCAGCAGCTTAGGGAGGACAGGGTCGACCACCTACGAGCAGTACTTC
>TRBV6-2/TRBV6-3|TRBJ2-2|TRBD2|many
CASHPTGGRTGELFF
TGTGCCAGCCACCCAACGGGGGGGCGGACCGGGGAGCTGTTTTTT
>TRBV7-2|TRBJ2-4|NA|few
CASSPDSGSLAKNIQYF
TGTGCCAGCAGCCCCGACTCCGGCTCGTTAGCCAAAAACATTCAGTACTTC
>TRBV6-2/TRBV6-3|TRBJ1-2|NA|many
CASSLLREGYGYTF
TGTGCCAGCAGTTTACTGCGGGAGGGCTATGGCTACACCTTC
>TRBV19|TRBJ2-7|TRBD1|many
CASSMEPGQGAYEQYF
TGTGCCAGTAGTATGGAACCGGGACAGGGGGCATACGAGCAGTACTTC
>TRBV5-1|TRBJ2-7|NA|few
CASSLVAGSSYEQYF
TGCGCCAGCAGCTTGGTGGCAGGTAGCTCCTACGAGCAGTACTTC
>TRBV7-2|TRBJ2-1|NA|many
CASSQGAYNEQFF
TGTGCCAGCAGCCAAGGCGCTTACAATGAGCAGTTCTTC